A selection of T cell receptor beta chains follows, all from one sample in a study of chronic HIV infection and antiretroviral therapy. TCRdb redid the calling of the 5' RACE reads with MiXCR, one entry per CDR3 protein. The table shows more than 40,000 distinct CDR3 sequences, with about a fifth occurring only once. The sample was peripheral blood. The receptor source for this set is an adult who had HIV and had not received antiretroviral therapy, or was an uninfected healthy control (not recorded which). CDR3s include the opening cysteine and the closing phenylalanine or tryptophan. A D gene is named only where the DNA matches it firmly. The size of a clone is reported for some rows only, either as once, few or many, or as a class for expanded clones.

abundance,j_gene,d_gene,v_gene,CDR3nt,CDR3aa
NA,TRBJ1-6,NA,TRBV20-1,TGCAGTGCTAGAGATCTAGGGGCGAGCTCCTATAATTCACCCCTCCACTTT,CSARDLGASSYNSPLHF
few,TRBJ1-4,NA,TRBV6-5,TGTGCCAGCAGTTTCGGGGGGACAACTAATGAAAAACTGTTTTTT,CASSFGGTTNEKLFF
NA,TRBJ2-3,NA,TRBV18,TGTGCCAGCTCACCACCTACTAGTGCAGATACGCAGTATTTT,CASSPPTSADTQYF
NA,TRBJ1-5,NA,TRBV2,TGTGCCAGCAGTGGGACGGGGCACAATCAGCCCCAGCATTTT,CASSGTGHNQPQHF
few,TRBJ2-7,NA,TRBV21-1,TGTGCCAGCAGCAAAGTGTCCACTAGCGGGACCGAGCCCTCCTACGAGCAGTACTTC,CASSKVSTSGTEPSYEQYF
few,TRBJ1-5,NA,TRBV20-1,TGCAGTGCCCAAAGATGGGGGAATCAGCCCCAGCATTTT,CSAQRWGNQPQHF
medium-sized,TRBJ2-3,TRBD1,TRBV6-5,TGTGCCAGCAGTTACGTGGGACAGGGGGCCACAGATACGCAGTATTTT,CASSYVGQGATDTQYF
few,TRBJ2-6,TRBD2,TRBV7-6,TGTGCCAGCAGCCAAAGACTAGCGGAAGGGCCTGGGGCCAACGTCCTGACTTTC,CASSQRLAEGPGANVLTF
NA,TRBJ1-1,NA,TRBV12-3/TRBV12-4,TGTGCCAGCAGGACGGATTACCCGAACACTGAAGCTTTCTTT,CASRTDYPNTEAFF
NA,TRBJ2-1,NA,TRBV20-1,TGCAGTGCTAGGGGGCAGGACTACCAGGTCTTC,CSARGQDYQVF
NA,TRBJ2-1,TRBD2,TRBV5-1,TGCGCCAGCAGCTTGACTAGCGGGAGGGCCTCTTACAATGAGCAGTTCTTC,CASSLTSGRASYNEQFF
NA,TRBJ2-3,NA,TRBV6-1,TGTGCCAGCAGCCCCCCGGAGCCCCCCACAGATACGCAGTATTTT,CASSPPEPPTDTQYF
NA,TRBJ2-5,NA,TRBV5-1,TGCGCCAGCAGCTTGGCCCAGGGGACGGAGACCCAGTACTTC,CASSLAQGTETQYF
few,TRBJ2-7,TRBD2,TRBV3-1,TGTGCCAGCAGCCTCGCCGGGACTAGCGGCACCCTCTACGAGCAGTACTTC,CASSLAGTSGTLYEQYF
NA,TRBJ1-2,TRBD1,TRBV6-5,TGTGCCAGCAGTCCCCTCGCAACAGGGGCGGGGGGCTACACCTTC,CASSPLATGAGGYTF
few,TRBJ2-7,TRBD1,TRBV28,TGTGCCAGCAGTTCCGACAGGGTGAACTACGAGCAGTACTTC,CASSSDRVNYEQYF
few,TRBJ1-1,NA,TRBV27,TGTGCCAGCAGATACGACAGTTTGAACACTGAAGCTTTCTTT,CASRYDSLNTEAFF
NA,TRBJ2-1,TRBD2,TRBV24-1,TGTGCCACCGGGGAGGGTGCCTACAATGAGCAGTTCTTC,CATGEGAYNEQFF
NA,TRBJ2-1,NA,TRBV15,TGTGCCACCAGCAGAGATCGGGGTAGACCCTACAATGAGCAGTTCTTC,CATSRDRGRPYNEQFF
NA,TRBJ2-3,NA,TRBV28,TGTGCCAGCAAACGGGACGGGGCTTTTAGTACGCAGTATTTT,CASKRDGAFSTQYF
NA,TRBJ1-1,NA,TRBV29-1,TGCAGCGTTGAGGGTGCCTTGAACACTGAAGCTTTCTTT,CSVEGALNTEAFF
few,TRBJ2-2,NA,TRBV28,TGTGCCAGCAGCGGAGCGGGCGTATCTCCGAGGACCGGGGAGCTGTTTTTT,CASSGAGVSPRTGELFF
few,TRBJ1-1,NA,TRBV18,TGTGCCAGCTCACCGACGGAAGTTCACACTGAAGCTTTCTTT,CASSPTEVHTEAFF
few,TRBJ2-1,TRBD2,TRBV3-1,TGTGCCAGCAGCCAACTAGCGGGAACCTACAATGAGCAGTTCTTC,CASSQLAGTYNEQFF
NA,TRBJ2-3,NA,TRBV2,TGTGCCAGCAGTGAAATCATAGATACGCAGTATTTT,CASSEIIDTQYF
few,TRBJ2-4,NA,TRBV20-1,TGCAGTGCTAGCCGTACTCTAGCCAAAAACATTCAGTACTTC,CSASRTLAKNIQYF
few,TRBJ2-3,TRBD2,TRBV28,TGTGCCAGCAGTGTAGCGGGAGGTAGCACAGATACGCAGTATTTT,CASSVAGGSTDTQYF
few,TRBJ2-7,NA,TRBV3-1,TGTGCCAGCAGCCAAGAAGGGACGCCCGGGGAGCAGTACTTC,CASSQEGTPGEQYF
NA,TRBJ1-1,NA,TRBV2,TGTGCCAGCAGTGAGAGTGGAGGGGGGGCTTTCTTT,CASSESGGGAFF
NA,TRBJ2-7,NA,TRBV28,TGTGCCAGCAGTTGGAGGGGATCCTACGAGCAGTACTTC,CASSWRGSYEQYF
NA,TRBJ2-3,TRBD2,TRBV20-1,TGCAGTACTAACCCCACTAGCGGTCTTATTACAGATACGCAGTATTTT,CSTNPTSGLITDTQYF
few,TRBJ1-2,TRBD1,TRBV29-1,TGCAGCGTAGAGGACAGGGCGTTTGCTGGCTACACCTTC,CSVEDRAFAGYTF
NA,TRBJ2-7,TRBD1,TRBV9,TGTGCCAGCAGCGTAGCTCCCACAGGGGGGAACGAGCAGTACTTC,CASSVAPTGGNEQYF
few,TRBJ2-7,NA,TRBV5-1,TGCGCCAGCAGCTTGTGGTTTCAGGACTCCTACGAGCAGTACTTC,CASSLWFQDSYEQYF
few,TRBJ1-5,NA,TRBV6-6,TGTGCCAGCAGTTACAGGGAGGGTGACCAGCCCCAGCATTTT,CASSYREGDQPQHF
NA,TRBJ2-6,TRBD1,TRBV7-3,TGTGCCAGCAGCTTAAGGGGACAGGCCTCTGGGGCCAACGTCCTGACTTTC,CASSLRGQASGANVLTF
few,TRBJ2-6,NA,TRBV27,TGTGCCAGCAGGCGGGATCCTGGGGCCAACGTCCTGACTTTC,CASRRDPGANVLTF
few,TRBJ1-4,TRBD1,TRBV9,TGTGCCAGCAGCCCCCAGACAGGGGAAGGTGAAAAACTGTTTTTT,CASSPQTGEGEKLFF
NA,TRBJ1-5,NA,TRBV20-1,TGCAGTGCTAGTGATCCGAGGGGGATCAGCAATCAGCCCCAGCATTTT,CSASDPRGISNQPQHF
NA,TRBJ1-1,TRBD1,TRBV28,TGTGCCAGCAGCAGGGCGACAGGGGGCATAACTGAAGCTTTCTTT,CASSRATGGITEAFF
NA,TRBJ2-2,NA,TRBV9,TGTGCCAGCAATGAGGCGAACACCGGGGAGCTGTTTTTT,CASNEANTGELFF
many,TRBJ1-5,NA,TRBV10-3,TGTGCCATCAGGGGGGAGGGTAGCAATCAGCCCCAGCATTTT,CAIRGEGSNQPQHF
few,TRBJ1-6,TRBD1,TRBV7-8,TGTGCCAGCAGCTTTGAGACAGGGCCTAATTCACCCCTCCACTTT,CASSFETGPNSPLHF
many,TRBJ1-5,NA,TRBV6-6,TGTGCCAGCAGTTTCCGACAGAAAGGGAGCAATCAGCCCCAGCATTTT,CASSFRQKGSNQPQHF
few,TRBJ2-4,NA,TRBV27,TGTGCCAGCAGTTTCCGGGGCTTAGACATTCAGTACTTC,CASSFRGLDIQYF
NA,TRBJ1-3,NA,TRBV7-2,TGTGCCAGCAGCTCCCAGCCCCAGCGGATCGGAAACACCATATATTTT,CASSSQPQRIGNTIYF
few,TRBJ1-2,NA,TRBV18,TGTGCCAGCTCACCCGGGATCGACTATGGCTACACCTTC,CASSPGIDYGYTF